What follows describes a single TCR beta chain. The CDR3 length is 16 residues. V was clipped by 4 bases and J by 8 bases; unmatched bases: 9. The germline V gene has CDR1 KGHDR and CDR2 SFDVKD. The data originate from a study of blood T cell repertoires in COVID-19. Study in general: Donors in the United States, Italy and Spain gave samples during acute or convalescent COVID-19. In each case, the material was cDNA or gDNA derived from T cells, B-cell-depleted T cells, or PBMCs.

Sequenced by immunoSEQ multiplex PCR; TCRdb stores in-frame clones only, minus some. The sample lists some 300,000 clones, approximately 80% occurring once. The clonotype originates from a woman in her 50s with active or convalescent COVID-19. The specimen was peripheral blood. The rearrangement joins TRBV24-1 to TRBJ2-1, with 11 positions matching TRBD2. CDR3: CATSDPGTSGRDEQFF. DNA for the CDR3: TGTGCCACCAGTGACCCCGGGACTAGCGGTAGGGATGAGCAGTTCTTC.